This record looks at one T cell receptor (beta chain) sequence and its context. This entry belongs to a study of PD-1 blockade in classical Hodgkin lymphoma. CDR3 size: 15 residues. Germline CDR1 and CDR2: SGHTA and FQGNSA. V shed 5 bases and J shed 3 bases, with 16 bases lying between them. Method: immunoSEQ multiplex PCR; TCRdb's copy keeps in-frame clones and lacks some. Of around 27,000 clones in the sample, about nine tenths were seen once. The time point is: newly diagnosed, previously untreated cHL patient sample. V gene TRBV7-2 combines with J gene TRBJ1-1; D not resolved. The specimen sequenced was peripheral blood mononuclear cells (PBMCs). The sequence was obtained from a human donor with classical Hodgkin lymphoma. The CDR3 is CASSHMTFGYTEAFF. The CDR3 coding sequence is TGTGCCAGCAGCCACATGACGTTCGGTTACACTGAAGCTTTCTTT. Supplemented by reference TRBV7-2 and TRBJ1-1, the full variable domain reads GAGVSQSPSNKVTEKGKDVELRCDPISGHTALYWYRQSLGQGLEFLIYFQGNSAPDKSGLPSDRFSAERTGGSVSTLTIQRTQQEDSAVYLCASSHMTFGYTEAFFGQGTRLTVV.